This T cell receptor (beta chain) was observed in a study of early T cells in non-severe SARS-CoV-2 infection. Study summary: Chains were not paired, and sequencing was done on bulk RNA from unsorted whole blood. Notes on the study in general: The matching step, a VDJdb search, favored anti-spike CD8 responses and missed private and CD4 specificities.

In regard to this clonotype: No antigen is known for it.

Attachment of unique molecular identifiers to individual cDNA molecules was performed. TCRdb re-analysed the 5' RACE reads in MiXCR, keeping a single row per CDR3 protein. The sample contains 50,000 to 75,000 distinct CDR3 sequences, approximately 6% of which appear only once. CDR3 length: 14 residues. The V gene's germline CDR1 is MNHEY and CDR2 SMNVEV (reference sequence). The V end lost 2 bases, the J end lost 0 bases, and 4 bases lay between the germline ends. V usage is TRBV27 and J usage is TRBJ2-2, with D hard to call. The source of this sequence is an adult who was a healthcare worker with PCR-confirmed SARS-CoV-2 infection or an uninfected control (not recorded which). The source material was whole blood, sampled at baseline. The CDR3 loop reads CASSLPANTGELFF. The CDR3 coding sequence is TGTGCCAGCAGTTTACCCGCGAACACCGGGGAGCTGTTTTTT.